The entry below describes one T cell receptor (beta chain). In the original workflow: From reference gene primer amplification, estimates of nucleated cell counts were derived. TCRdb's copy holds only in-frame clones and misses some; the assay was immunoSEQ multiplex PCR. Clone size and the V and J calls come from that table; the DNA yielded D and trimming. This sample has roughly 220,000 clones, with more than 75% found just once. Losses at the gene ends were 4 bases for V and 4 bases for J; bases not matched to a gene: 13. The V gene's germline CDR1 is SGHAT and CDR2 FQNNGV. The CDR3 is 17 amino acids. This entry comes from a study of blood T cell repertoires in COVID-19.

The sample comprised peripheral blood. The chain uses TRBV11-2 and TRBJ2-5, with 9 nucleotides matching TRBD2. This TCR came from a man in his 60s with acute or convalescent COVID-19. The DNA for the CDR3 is TGTGCCAGCAGCTCCCAAGGGGCGGGGGGGCGCAGAGAGACCCAGTACTTC. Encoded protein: CASSSQGAGGRRETQYF.